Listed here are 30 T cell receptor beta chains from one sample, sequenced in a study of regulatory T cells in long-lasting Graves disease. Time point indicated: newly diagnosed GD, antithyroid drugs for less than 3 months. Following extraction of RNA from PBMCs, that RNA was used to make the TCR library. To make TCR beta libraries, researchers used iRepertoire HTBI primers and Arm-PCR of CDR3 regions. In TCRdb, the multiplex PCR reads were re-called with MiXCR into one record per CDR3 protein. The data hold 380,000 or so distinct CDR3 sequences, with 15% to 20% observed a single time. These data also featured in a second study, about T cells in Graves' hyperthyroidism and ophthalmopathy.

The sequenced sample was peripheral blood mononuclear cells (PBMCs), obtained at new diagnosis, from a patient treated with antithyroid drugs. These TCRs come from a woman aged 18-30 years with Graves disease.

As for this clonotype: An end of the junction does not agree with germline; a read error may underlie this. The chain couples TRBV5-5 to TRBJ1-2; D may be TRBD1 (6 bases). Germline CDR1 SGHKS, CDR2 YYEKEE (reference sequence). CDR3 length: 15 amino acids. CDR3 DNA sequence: TGTGCCAGCAGCTTGCTCGGGGGGGCGAACTATGGCTGCACCTTC. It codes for CASSLLGGANYGCTF.

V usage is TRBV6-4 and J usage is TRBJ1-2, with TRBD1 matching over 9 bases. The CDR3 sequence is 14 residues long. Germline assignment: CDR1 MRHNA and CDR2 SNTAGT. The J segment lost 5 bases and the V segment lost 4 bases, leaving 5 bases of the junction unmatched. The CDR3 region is CASSVTGTGYGYTF. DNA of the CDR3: TGTGCCAGCAGTGTTACCGGGACAGGGTATGGCTACACCTTC.

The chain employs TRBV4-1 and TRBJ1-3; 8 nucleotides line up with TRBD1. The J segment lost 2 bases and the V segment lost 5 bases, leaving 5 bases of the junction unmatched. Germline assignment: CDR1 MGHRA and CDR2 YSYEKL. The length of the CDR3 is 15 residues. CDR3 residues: CASSVDRATGNTIYF. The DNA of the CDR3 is TGCGCCAGCAGCGTGGACAGGGCAACTGGAAACACCATATATTTT.

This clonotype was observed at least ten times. CDR3 protein: CSVGVTSYEQYF. The CDR3 DNA reads TGCAGTGTGGGGGTAACCTCCTACGAGCAGTACTTC. The chain combines TRBV20-1 with TRBJ2-7, with D possibly being TRBD1 or TRBD2 (5 bases each). Germline CDR1 DFQATT, CDR2 SNEGSKA (reference sequence). The CDR3 has 12 residues. The V end was cut by 7 bases, the J end by 0 bases, with 10 bases between.

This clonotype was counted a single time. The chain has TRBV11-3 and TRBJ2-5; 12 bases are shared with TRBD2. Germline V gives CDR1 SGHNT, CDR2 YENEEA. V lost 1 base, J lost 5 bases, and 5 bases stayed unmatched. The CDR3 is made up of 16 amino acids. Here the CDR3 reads CASSLVRLAGGETQYF. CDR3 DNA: TGTGCCAGCAGCTTAGTTAGGCTAGCGGGGGGGGAGACCCAGTACTTC.

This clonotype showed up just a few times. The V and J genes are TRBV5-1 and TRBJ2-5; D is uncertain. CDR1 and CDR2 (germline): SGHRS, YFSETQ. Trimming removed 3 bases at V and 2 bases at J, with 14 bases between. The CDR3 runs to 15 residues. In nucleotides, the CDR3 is TGCGCCAGCAGCTCTGGACCGGAATCGCAAGAGACCCAGTACTTC. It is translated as CASSSGPESQETQYF.

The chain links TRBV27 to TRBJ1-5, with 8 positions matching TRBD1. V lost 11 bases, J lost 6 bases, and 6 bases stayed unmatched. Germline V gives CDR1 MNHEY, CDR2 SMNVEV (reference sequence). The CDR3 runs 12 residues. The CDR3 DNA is TGTGCCGCGGGACAGGTCCTTCAGCCCCAGCATTTT. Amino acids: CAAGQVLQPQHF.

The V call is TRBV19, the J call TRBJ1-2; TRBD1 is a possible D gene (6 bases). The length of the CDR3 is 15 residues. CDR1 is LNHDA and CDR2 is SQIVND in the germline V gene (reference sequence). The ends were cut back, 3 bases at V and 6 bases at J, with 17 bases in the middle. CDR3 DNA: TGTGCCAGTAGTATCCTACAGGGAGCGAAAAATGGCTACACCTTC. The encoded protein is CASSILQGAKNGYTF.

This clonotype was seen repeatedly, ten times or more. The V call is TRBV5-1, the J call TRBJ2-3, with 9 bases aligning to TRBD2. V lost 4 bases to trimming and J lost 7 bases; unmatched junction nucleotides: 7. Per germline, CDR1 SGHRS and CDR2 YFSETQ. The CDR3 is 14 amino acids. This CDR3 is CASSGSGGQNTQYF. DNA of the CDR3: TGCGCCAGCAGCGGTAGCGGGGGACAGAATACGCAGTATTTT.

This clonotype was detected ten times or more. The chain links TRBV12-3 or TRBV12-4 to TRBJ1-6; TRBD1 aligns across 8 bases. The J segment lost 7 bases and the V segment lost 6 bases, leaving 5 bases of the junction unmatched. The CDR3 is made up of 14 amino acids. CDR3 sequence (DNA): TGTGCCAGCAGCCTACAGGGGGGAAATTCACCCCTCCACTTT. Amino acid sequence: CASSLQGGNSPLHF.

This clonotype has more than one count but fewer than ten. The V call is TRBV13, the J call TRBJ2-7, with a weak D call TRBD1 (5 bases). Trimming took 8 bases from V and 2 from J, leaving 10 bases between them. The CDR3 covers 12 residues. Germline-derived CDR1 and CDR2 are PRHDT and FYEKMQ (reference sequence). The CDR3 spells CASGEGAYEQYF. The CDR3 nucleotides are TGTGCCAGCGGGGAAGGGGCCTACGAGCAGTACTTC.

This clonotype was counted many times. CDR3 sequence: CASSREGANYGYTF. The CDR3 DNA follows: TGTGCCAGCTCCCGAGAGGGAGCTAACTATGGCTACACCTTC. V usage is TRBV2 and J usage is TRBJ1-2, with D unclear. V was pared by 8 bases and J by 0 bases, with 13 bases between. In germline, CDR1 is SNHLY, CDR2 FYNNEI. The CDR3 extends over 14 amino acids.

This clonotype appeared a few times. The CDR3 DNA is TGCGCCAGCAGCCCCAGGGGGATCCGGGGTGGCTACACCTTC. As protein: CASSPRGIRGGYTF. The chain has TRBV5-1 and TRBJ1-2; 7 bases are a match to TRBD1. The junction had 10 bases not matched to a gene; V was cut back by 4 bases and J by 7 bases. CDR3 length: 14 residues. Germline assignment: CDR1 SGHRS and CDR2 YFSETQ.

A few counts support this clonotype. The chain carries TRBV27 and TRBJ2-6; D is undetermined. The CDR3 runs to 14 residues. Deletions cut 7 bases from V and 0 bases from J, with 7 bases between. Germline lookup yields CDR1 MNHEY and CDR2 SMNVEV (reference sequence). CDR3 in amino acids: CASNLSSGANVLTF. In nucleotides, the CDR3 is TGTGCCAGCAATCTAAGCTCTGGGGCCAACGTCCTGACTTTC.

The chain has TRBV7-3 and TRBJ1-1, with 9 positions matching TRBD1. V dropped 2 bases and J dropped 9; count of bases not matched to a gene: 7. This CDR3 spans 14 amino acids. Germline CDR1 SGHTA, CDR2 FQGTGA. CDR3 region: CASSLAGQGLKAFF. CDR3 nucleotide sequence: TGTGCCAGCAGCTTAGCGGGACAGGGATTGAAAGCTTTCTTT.

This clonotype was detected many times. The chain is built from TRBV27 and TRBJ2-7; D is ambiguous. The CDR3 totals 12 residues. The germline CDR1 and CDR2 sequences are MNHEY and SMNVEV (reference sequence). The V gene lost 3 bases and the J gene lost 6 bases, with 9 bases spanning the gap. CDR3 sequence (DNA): TGTGCCAGCAGTTTTGGTACATCCGAGCAGTACTTC. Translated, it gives CASSFGTSEQYF.

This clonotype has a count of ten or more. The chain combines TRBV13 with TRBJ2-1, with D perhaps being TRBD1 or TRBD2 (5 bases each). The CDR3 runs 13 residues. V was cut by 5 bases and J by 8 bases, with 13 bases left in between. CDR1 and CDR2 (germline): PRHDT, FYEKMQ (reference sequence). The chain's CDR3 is CASSNRGLDEQFF. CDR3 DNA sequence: TGTGCCAGCAGCAACCGGGGCCTGGATGAGCAGTTCTTC.

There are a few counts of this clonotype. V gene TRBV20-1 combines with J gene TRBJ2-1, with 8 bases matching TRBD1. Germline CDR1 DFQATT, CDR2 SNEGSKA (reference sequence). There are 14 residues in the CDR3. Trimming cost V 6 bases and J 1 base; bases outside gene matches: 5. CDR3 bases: TGCAGTGCCCGCTACAGGGGGTCCTACAATGAGCAGTTCTTC. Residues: CSARYRGSYNEQFF.

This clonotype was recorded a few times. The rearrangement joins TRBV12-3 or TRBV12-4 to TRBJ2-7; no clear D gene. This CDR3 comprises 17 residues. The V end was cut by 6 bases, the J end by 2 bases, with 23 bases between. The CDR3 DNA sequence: TGTGCCAGCAGCCATATGTCCGCGCAGCCAACACCCTACGAGCAGTACTTC. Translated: CASSHMSAQPTPYEQYF.

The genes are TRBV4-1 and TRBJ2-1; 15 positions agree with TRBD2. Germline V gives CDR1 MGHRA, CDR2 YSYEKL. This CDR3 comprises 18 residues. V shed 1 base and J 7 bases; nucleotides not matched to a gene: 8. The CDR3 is CASSQALWTSGRGNEQFF. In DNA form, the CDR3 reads TGCGCCAGCAGCCAAGCACTATGGACTAGCGGGAGGGGAAATGAGCAGTTCTTC.

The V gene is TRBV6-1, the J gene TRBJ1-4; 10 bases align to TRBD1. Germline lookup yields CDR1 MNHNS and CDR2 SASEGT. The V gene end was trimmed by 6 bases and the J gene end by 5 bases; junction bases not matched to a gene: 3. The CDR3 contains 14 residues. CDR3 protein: CASSRGQGNEKLFF. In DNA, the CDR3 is TGTGCCAGCAGCCGGGGACAGGGGAATGAAAAACTGTTTTTT.

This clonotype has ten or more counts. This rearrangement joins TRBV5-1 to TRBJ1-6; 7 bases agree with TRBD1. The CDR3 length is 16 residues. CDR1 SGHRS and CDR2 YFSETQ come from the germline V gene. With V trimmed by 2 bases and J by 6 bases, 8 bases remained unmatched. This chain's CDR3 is CASSLTGVQGNSPLHF. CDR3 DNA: TGCGCCAGCAGCTTAACAGGGGTCCAAGGTAATTCACCCCTCCACTTT.

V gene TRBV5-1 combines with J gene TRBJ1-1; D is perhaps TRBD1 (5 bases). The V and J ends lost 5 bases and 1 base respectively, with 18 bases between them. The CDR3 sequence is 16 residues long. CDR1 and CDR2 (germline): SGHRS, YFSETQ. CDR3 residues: CASRPPGELGNTEAFF. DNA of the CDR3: TGCGCCAGCAGGCCGCCGGGGGAGCTGGGGAACACTGAAGCTTTCTTT.

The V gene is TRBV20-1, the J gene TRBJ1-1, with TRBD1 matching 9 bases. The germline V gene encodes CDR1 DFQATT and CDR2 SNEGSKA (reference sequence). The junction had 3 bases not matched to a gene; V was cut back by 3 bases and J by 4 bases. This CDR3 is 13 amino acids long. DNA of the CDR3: TGCAGTGCTAGGGACAGGGGAGTCACTGAAGCTTTCTTT. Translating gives CSARDRGVTEAFF.

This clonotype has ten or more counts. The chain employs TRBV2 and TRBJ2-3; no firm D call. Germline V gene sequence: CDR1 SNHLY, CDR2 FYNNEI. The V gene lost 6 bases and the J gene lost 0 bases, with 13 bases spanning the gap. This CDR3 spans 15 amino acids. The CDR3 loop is CASSLGWASTDTQYF. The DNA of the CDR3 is TGTGCCAGCAGCCTGGGGTGGGCTAGCACAGATACGCAGTATTTT.

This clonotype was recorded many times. CDR3 sequence (DNA): TGTGCCAGCAGCTTTGGCGGGGGAGGCACAGATACGCAGTATTTT. It yields the protein CASSFGGGGTDTQYF. This chain uses TRBV11-2 with TRBJ2-3; TRBD2 matches 7 bases. The germline V gene has CDR1 SGHAT and CDR2 FQNNGV. The CDR3 runs 15 residues. The V segment lost 3 bases and the J segment 1 base; nucleotides outside the gene matches: 4.

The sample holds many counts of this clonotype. The CDR3 is CASSLGRQSYEQYF. The CDR3 coding sequence is TGTGCCAGCAGCTTAGGAAGACAATCCTACGAGCAGTACTTC. The chain recombines TRBV7-2 with TRBJ2-7, with D unresolved. The CDR3 covers 14 residues. CDR1 SGHTA and CDR2 FQGNSA come from the germline V gene. The V gene lost 1 base and the J gene lost 1 base, with 8 bases spanning the gap.

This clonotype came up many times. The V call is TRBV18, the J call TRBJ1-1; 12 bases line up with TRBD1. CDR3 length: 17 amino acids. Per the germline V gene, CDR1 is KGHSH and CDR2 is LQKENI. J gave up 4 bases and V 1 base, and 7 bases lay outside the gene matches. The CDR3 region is CASSPLGQGATGTEAFF. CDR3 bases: TGTGCCAGCTCACCACTGGGACAGGGGGCGACGGGCACTGAAGCTTTCTTT.

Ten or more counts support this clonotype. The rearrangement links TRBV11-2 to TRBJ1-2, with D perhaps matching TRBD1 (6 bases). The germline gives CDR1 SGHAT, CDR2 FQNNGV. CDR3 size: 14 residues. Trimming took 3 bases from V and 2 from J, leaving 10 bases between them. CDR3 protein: CASSFRGQNYGYTF. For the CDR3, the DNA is TGTGCCAGCAGCTTCAGGGGCCAAAACTATGGCTACACCTTC.

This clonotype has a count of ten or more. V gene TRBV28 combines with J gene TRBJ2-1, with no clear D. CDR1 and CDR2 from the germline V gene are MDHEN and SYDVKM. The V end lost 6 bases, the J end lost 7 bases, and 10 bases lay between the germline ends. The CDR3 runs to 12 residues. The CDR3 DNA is TGTGCCAGCAGGTCCGAGCCGAATGAGCAGTTCTTC. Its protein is CASRSEPNEQFF.